The clone carrying this T cell receptor beta chain was detected only a few times. The CDR3 has 15 residues. V lost 3 bases and J 0 bases, leaving 13 bases between the germline ends. Looked up from germline, CDR1 is SQVTM and CDR2 is ANQGSEA. The sample originates from a study of response to subunit inactivated influenza vaccine. Via MiXCR, TCRdb re-called the RT-PCR reads, giving one row per CDR3 protein. The sample records approximately 500,000 distinct CDR3 sequences, approximately 24% being singletons. This sample also belongs to another study, concerning T cells expressing NK-cell markers. That source reports: Template switching by 5'RACE with UMIs generated the TCR beta cDNA. CD3+CD56+NKG2C+, CD3+CD56+NKG2C- and CD3+CD56-NKG2C+ T cells, once sorted, supplied the TCR beta repertoires. The study sequenced eight donors, seven HCMV-seropositive and one seronegative. Of the CD8+ T cells in roughly 6 donors, roughly 1.0-7.5% belonged to dominant NKG2C+ clonotypes. In several donors, dominant clonotypes made up about 28.3-65% of CD3+CD56-NKG2C+ cells.

V and J are TRBV29-1 and TRBJ2-3; the D is unclear. The source material was CD4+ T cells sorted from PBMCs, sampled about 11 days after vaccination. The sequence came from a man over 45 who received an inactivated influenza vaccine. The CDR3 nucleotides are TGCAGCGTTGACCATCCTACCGGCAGCACAGATACGCAGTATTTT. This sequence encodes CSVDHPTGSTDTQYF.